The entry below gives a single T cell receptor (beta chain) sequence along with its context. TCRdb's table, derived via immunoSEQ multiplex PCR, lists solely in-frame clones and lacks some. The data show around 1,100,000 clones, 70% to 85% seen once. These data come from a study of shared clonotypes between healthy human individuals. This CDR3 has 16 amino acids. Trimming pared 3 bases from V and 0 bases from J, leaving 12 bases between. Germline V gene data show CDR1 as SGHTA and CDR2 as FQGTGA. Sequenced material: memory CD4+ T cells from PBMCs. Documented subset: CD45RA-negative fraction. The TCR sequence derives from a man in his late teens or twenties in good health. Some clones in this sample may be carry-over from other donors' samples. The chain uses TRBV7-3 and TRBJ1-3; no clear D gene. The CDR3: CASSFRPPPSGNTIYF. The CDR3 nucleotides read TGTGCCAGCAGCTTTCGGCCGCCACCCTCTGGAAACACCATATATTTT. The full variable domain, rest sourced from reference TRBV7-3 and TRBJ1-3, is GAGVSQTPSNKVTEKGKYVELRCDPISGHTALYWYRQSLGQGPEFLIYFQGTGAADDSGLPNDRFFAVRPEGSVSTLKIQRTERGDSAVYLCASSFRPPPSGNTIYFGEGSWLTVV.